Given below is one TCR beta chain in context. The antigen is unknown. The data derive from a study of early T cells in non-severe SARS-CoV-2 infection. On the study more broadly: The authors sequenced bulk RNA from unsorted whole blood, leaving chains unpaired.

The CDR3 extends over 14 amino acids. Trimming left V 2 bases short and J 8 bases short, with 10 bases between. CDR1 and CDR2 from the germline V gene are SEHNR and FQNEAQ (reference sequence). Study-wide findings and caveats: Comparison of clonotypes with VDJdb favored anti-spike CD8 responses while missing private and CD4 specificities.

Each single cDNA molecule received a unique molecular identifier. TCRdb re-called the 5' RACE reads with MiXCR, one entry per CDR3 protein. The sample has more than 85,000 distinct CDR3 sequences, under 15% seen once. The specimen sequenced was whole blood. The chain joins TRBV7-9 to TRBJ2-6; the D is unclear. The source of this sequence is an adult who was a healthcare worker with PCR-confirmed SARS-CoV-2 infection or an uninfected control (not recorded which). The DNA of the CDR3 is TGTGCCAGCAGCTTATTAACGGGTACCAACGTCCTGACTTTC. It codes for CASSLLTGTNVLTF. Based on the CDR3 plus reference TRBV7-9 and TRBJ2-6, the full variable domain is DTGVSQNPRHKITKRGQNVTFRCDPISEHNRLYWYRQTLGQGPEFLTYFQNEAQLEKSRLLSDRFSAERPKGSFSTLEIQRTEQGDSAMYLCASSLLTGTNVLTFGAGSRLTVL.